The text below deals with one TCR beta chain. What it binds is not known. Sequenced by immunoSEQ multiplex PCR; TCRdb stores in-frame clones only, minus some. The data hold almost 45,000 clones, with roughly 87% observed a single time. The CDR3 consists of 16 residues. Trimming shortened V by 0 bases and J by 10 bases, and 21 bases separated the two germline ends. Looked up from germline, CDR1 is SGHDN and CDR2 is FVKESK. The source of the sample is a study of OX40 agonist ivuxolimab in advanced cancers. General study results and limits: At 0.1 to 3.0 mg/kg, clonal expansion of CD4+ and CD8+ blood T cells had occurred by week 6. Antigen targets of the expanded peripheral T cells went undetermined.

This TCR came from an adult with an advanced solid tumor such as melanoma, head and neck, liver or kidney cancer. Here the sequenced sample was CD4+ or CD8+ T cells sorted from blood, taken in a trial of the OX40 agonist ivuxolimab. The chain recombines TRBV14 with TRBJ1-1; a weak D match, TRBD1 (5 bases). The CDR3 reads CASSQELLGLYPGAFF. In DNA form, the CDR3 reads TGTGCCAGCAGCCAAGAACTTCTGGGACTCTATCCGGGAGCTTTCTTT.